This T cell receptor (beta chain) was found in a study of blood T cell repertoires in COVID-19. Study context: Acute-phase and convalescent COVID-19 samples originated in the United States, Italy and Spain.

This clone was detected a few times. Mismatch with germline at one junction end may stem from a read error. The CDR3 is 12 residues long. Germline V CDR1 and CDR2: SGDLS, YYNGEE. Assay: immunoSEQ multiplex PCR; the TCRdb copy retains only in-frame clones and omits some. In the table there are some 250,000 clones, 84% of which are singletons. The sequence was collected from a man aged 60 to 75 with acute or convalescent COVID-19. The chain is built from TRBV9 and TRBJ2-7, with D possibly being TRBD1 (6 bases). Sequencing was carried out using peripheral blood. CDR3 bases: TGTGCCAGCAGCATCCCGGGACACCGAGTCCACTTC. This encodes CASSIPGHRVHF. Combining the CDR3 with reference TRBV9 and TRBJ2-7 gives the whole variable domain DSGVTQTPKHLITATGQRVTLRCSPRSGDLSVYWYQQSLDQGLQFLIQYYNGEERAKGNILERFSAQQFPDLHSELNLSSLELGDSALYFCASSIPGHRVHFGPGTRLTVT.